Presented here are 13 T cell receptor beta chains from one specimen sequenced in a study of post-analysis software for immune sequencing data. Study-level results: Patients showed TRBV5-6, TRBV5-1 and TRBV20-1 among a few TRBV segments more frequent than in controls.

Built from TCR beta cDNA, the libraries had unique molecular identifiers in them. One entry per CDR3 protein, called by TCRdb with MiXCR from the PCR reads. The table records 400,000 to 500,000 distinct CDR3 sequences, more than 30% of them present only once. Their antigens are not known. Sequencing was carried out using blood. These receptors all come from a girl aged 2 to 10 with multiple sclerosis.

This clonotype has only a few counts. V usage is TRBV27 and J usage is TRBJ2-7, with TRBD1 identical over 7 bases. The V and J ends lost 1 base and 3 bases, in that order; junction bases with no gene match: 6. This CDR3 contains 15 residues. Germline V gene data show CDR1 as MNHEY and CDR2 as SMNVEV (reference sequence). DNA for the CDR3: TGTGCCAGCAGTTTATTAGGGACAGCAATCTACGAGCAGTACTTC. Its protein is CASSLLGTAIYEQYF.

This clonotype turned up a few times. This chain connects TRBV14 to TRBJ2-1; tentatively, D is TRBD2 (5 bases). The length of the CDR3 is 13 residues. The germline gives CDR1 SGHDN, CDR2 FVKESK. Trimming left V 3 bases short and J 4 bases short, with 7 bases between. This CDR3 is CASSQEEYNEQFF. The CDR3 nucleotides are TGTGCCAGCAGCCAGGAGGAGTACAATGAGCAGTTCTTC.

This rearrangement joins TRBV9 to TRBJ2-5; 10 bases match TRBD2. The germline CDR1 and CDR2 sequences are SGDLS and YYNGEE. CDR3 length equals 16 residues. V lost 3 bases and J lost 2; bases outside the gene matches: 7. The CDR3 DNA sequence: TGTGCCAGCAGCGGGACTAGCGGACACTTGCAAGAGACCCAGTACTTC. Its translation: CASSGTSGHLQETQYF. Looking up the rest from reference TRBV9 and TRBJ2-5 gives the full variable domain: DSGVTQTPKHLITATGQRVTLRCSPRSGDLSVYWYQQSLDQGLQFLIQYYNGEERAKGNILERFSAQQFPDLHSELNLSSLELGDSALYFCASSGTSGHLQETQYFGPGTRLLVL.

This chain connects TRBV7-2 to TRBJ1-5, with D uncertain. V lost 1 base, J lost 3 bases, and 13 bases lay in between. This CDR3 has 16 amino acids. Germline-derived CDR1 and CDR2 are SGHTA and FQGNSA. The CDR3 region is CASSLVGGPFNQPQHF. Here the CDR3 DNA reads TGTGCCAGCAGCTTAGTAGGCGGCCCATTCAATCAGCCCCAGCATTTT.

This chain connects TRBV28 to TRBJ2-1; D is unclear. Trimming took off 6 bases at V and 2 bases at J, with 14 bases between the two ends. The CDR3 runs to 15 residues. Germline lookup yields CDR1 MDHEN and CDR2 SYDVKM. This chain's CDR3 is CASRIGWGAYNEQFF. The CDR3, as DNA: TGTGCCAGCAGGATTGGGTGGGGTGCCTACAATGAGCAGTTCTTC.

The J gene is TRBJ2-3, the V gene TRBV10-3, with 8 bases that match TRBD1. The CDR3 is 15 residues long. Germline loops: CDR1 ENHRY, CDR2 SYGVKD. The junction had 5 bases not matched to a gene; V was cut back by 6 bases and J by 0 bases. The CDR3 region is CAIRLDRGSTDTQYF. CDR3 in DNA: TGTGCCATCAGACTAGACAGGGGTAGCACAGATACGCAGTATTTT.

The rearrangement uses TRBV28 and TRBJ2-7; D gene ambiguous. The CDR3 sequence is 15 residues long. Germline CDR1 and CDR2: MDHEN and SYDVKM. Between the trimmed V and J ends, which lost 8 bases and 0 bases, there was a span of 17 bases. CDR3 loop: CASRFADGFSYEQYF. The CDR3 DNA follows: TGTGCCAGCCGATTCGCGGACGGGTTCTCCTACGAGCAGTACTTC.

This clonotype has more than one count but fewer than ten. The chain has TRBV20-1 and TRBJ2-1; TRBD2 is a possible D gene (6 bases). Per germline, CDR1 DFQATT and CDR2 SNEGSKA (reference sequence). The CDR3 is 12 residues long. V lost 1 base, J lost 6 bases, and 7 bases lay in between. CDR3 region: CSARAGANEQFF. The CDR3 nucleotides are TGCAGTGCTAGAGCGGGAGCCAATGAGCAGTTCTTC.

Concerning this clonotype: A much larger clone differs by one base, so this may be a read error. The chain combines TRBV15 with TRBJ2-1; D perhaps matches TRBD2 (6 bases). Germline V CDR1 and CDR2: LNHNV, YYDKDF (reference sequence). V was pared by 2 bases and J by 4 bases, with 12 bases between. There are 15 residues in the CDR3. DNA of the CDR3: TGTGCCACCAGCAGACGGAGGGCCGCGTACAATGAGCAGTTCTTC. Translation: CATSRRRAAYNEQFF.

The chain carries TRBV3-1 and TRBJ2-5; the match to TRBD1 covers 7 bases. Germline-derived CDR1 and CDR2 are LGHDT and YNNKEL (reference sequence). The CDR3 length is 14 residues. J gave up 5 bases and V 4 bases, and 7 bases lay outside the gene matches. CDR3 DNA: TGTGCCAGCAGCCGATCGACAGGGTCCGAGACCCAGTACTTC. Residues: CASSRSTGSETQYF.

The genes are TRBV28 and TRBJ1-6; D ambiguous. Germline loops: CDR1 MDHEN, CDR2 SYDVKM. V was shortened by 2 bases and J by 2 bases, with 13 bases between the two germline ends. This CDR3 contains 17 residues. CDR3 sequence reads: CASSLVLRTTYNSPLHF. The CDR3 nucleotides read TGTGCCAGCAGTTTAGTCTTGAGGACCACCTATAATTCACCCCTCCACTTT. The full variable domain, rest sourced from reference TRBV28 and TRBJ1-6, is DVKVTQSSRYLVKRTGEKVFLECVQDMDHENMFWYRQDPGLGLRLIYFSYDVKMKEKGDIPEGYSVSREKKERFSLILESASTNQTSMYLCASSLVLRTTYNSPLHFGNGTRLTVT.

By share, this clonotype ranks as medium-sized. This chain joins TRBV5-6 and TRBJ1-2; no clear D gene. CDR3 length equals 14 residues. The V gene lost 4 bases and the J gene lost 6 bases, with 16 bases spanning the gap. Germline CDR1 reads SGHDT; CDR2 reads YYEEEE. The CDR3 coding sequence is TGTGCCAGCAGCCCTACGTACCCGGGAGATGGCTACACCTTC. Amino acid sequence: CASSPTYPGDGYTF.

Details on this clonotype: Its ends do not fully match the called genes, so a read error is possible. The gene calls are TRBV9 and TRBJ1-2; 7 nucleotides align to TRBD1. Germline values: CDR1 SGDLS, CDR2 YYNGEE. The CDR3 has 16 amino acids. CDR3 in amino acids: CASSPSGGGTEYDYTF. The CDR3 DNA reads TGTGCCAGCAGCCCAAGCGGGGGCGGGACAGAGTATGACTACACCTTC.